This T cell receptor beta chain was identified in a study of patients and donors after allogeneic stem cell transplantation. A single record per CDR3 protein comes from TCRdb applying MiXCR to the RT-PCR reads. This table holds 900,000 to 1,000,000 distinct CDR3 sequences, more than 15% found once. Germline lookup yields CDR1 KGHSH and CDR2 LQKENI. CDR3 length equals 16 residues. The germline V and J ends were trimmed by 0 bases and 7 bases, with 15 bases remaining between them. The origin of this receptor is a human donor who was either an allogeneic HSCT recipient or a stem cell or donor lymphocyte infusion donor (not recorded which). It is not recorded whose cells these are; they may come from a transplant donor. Sequencing input: blood, either unsorted or a sorted T cell fraction (not recorded which). The chain employs TRBV18 and TRBJ2-2; D is undetermined. The CDR3 DNA is TGTGCCAGCTCACCACCTCGTGTGACGAACGGCGGGGAGCTGTTTTTT. It is translated as CASSPPRVTNGGELFF.